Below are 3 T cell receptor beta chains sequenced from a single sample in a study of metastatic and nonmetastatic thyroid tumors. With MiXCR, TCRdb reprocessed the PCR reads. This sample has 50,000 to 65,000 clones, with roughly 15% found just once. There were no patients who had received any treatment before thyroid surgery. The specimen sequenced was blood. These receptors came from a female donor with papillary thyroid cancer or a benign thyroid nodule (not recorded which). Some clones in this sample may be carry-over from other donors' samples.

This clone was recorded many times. CDR3 sequence: CASSHGGPGGDTQYF. For the CDR3, the DNA is TGTGCCAGCAGCCACGGGGGGCCTGGTGGAGATACGCAGTATTTT. V usage is TRBV13 and J usage is TRBJ2-3, with D tentatively TRBD2 (7 bases). This CDR3 spans 15 amino acids. V dropped 5 bases and J dropped 5 bases, with 17 bases sitting between them. Per the germline V gene, CDR1 is PRHDT and CDR2 is FYEKMQ (reference sequence).

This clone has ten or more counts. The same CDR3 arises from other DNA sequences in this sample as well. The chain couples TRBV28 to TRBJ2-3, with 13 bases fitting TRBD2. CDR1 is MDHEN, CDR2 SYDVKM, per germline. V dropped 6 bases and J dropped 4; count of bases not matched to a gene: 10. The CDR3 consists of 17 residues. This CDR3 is CASSLGLAGFGADTQYF. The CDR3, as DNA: TGTGCCAGCAGCCTGGGACTAGCGGGATTTGGGGCAGATACGCAGTATTTT.

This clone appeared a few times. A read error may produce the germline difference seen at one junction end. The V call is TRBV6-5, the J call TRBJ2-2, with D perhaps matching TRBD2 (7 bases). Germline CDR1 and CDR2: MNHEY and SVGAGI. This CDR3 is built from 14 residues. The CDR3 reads CASSSQAGAGDLFF. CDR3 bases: TGTGCCAGCAGTTCCCAGGCGGGGGCCGGGGATCTGTTTTTT.